One T cell receptor (beta chain) is described in this entry. Its cognate antigen has yet to be identified. No quality values exist for individual bases; no much larger clone is one base distant. The data belong to a study of shared clonotypes between healthy human individuals (dated by TCRdb to between 2020 and 2021). With regard to the full study: The cohort comprised a couple of women and a few men aged 18 to 49 years. Per donor, three plates each were used for CD4 naive and CD4 memory, two for CD8 naive, and one for CD8 memory. Blood TCR repertoires of about 5 healthy adults were deeply sequenced to estimate repertoire size and the extent of clonotype sharing between individuals. Libraries were prepared and TCR repertoires were sequenced by different laboratories using diverse techniques, in order to increase sequencing depth and limit assay-specific biases. Between about 0.8 and 9 billion PBMCs per donor were obtained by leukapheresis.

Using the deep immunoSEQ assay, TCR CDR3 regions were amplified from genomic DNA by multiplex PCR. For each cell subset, the extracted genomic DNA was distributed evenly across all wells of several immunoSEQ 96-well plates, and each plate served as one replicate. Each replicate PCR for sorted subsets received roughly 0.2 ug genomic DNA, equal to about 29,000 T cell genomes. Purified libraries were quantified with a Qubit 3.0 fluorometer, sized on a Bioanalyzer 2100, and re-quantified with the KAPA Library Quantification kit. A separate single-read 150-cycle Illumina NextSeq 550 flow cell was used to sequence each immunoSEQ 96-well plate. Per the source publication's procedure: Because the immunoSEQ output included only junctional sequences and no quality scores, the filtering could not be the same as the filtering used for full-length reads. To assign V/J genes and CDR3, sequences were annotated against IMGT germline references using PyIR, a Python wrapper for IgBLAST v1.9. Any read was removed if the V/J assignment was weak (E-value above 1e-6), the CDR3 was missing, or the read contained stop codons, out-of-frame junctions, or ambiguous translated residues. V3J clonotypes were defined as sequences sharing the same inferred V gene, J gene, and CDR3 amino acid sequence. The percentage overlap between two repertoires was calculated by dividing the number of shared unique clonotypes by the size of the smaller repertoire. Repertoire richness was assessed with RTK rarefaction, the Chao1 estimator, and Recon v2.1 estimates of unobserved clonotypes. Generation probabilities were computed with OLGA for all TCRbeta clonotypes obtained by the gDNA method from four donors. Sourced from immuneACCESS, this table was stored by TCRdb with only in-frame sequences that have V and J called. A share of the clones is absent; for the studies checked, an unresolved V gene accounts for under half, and the remainder has no known explanation. The V and J calls and the clone size are those of that table, but D and trimming were determined from the DNA. Across this sample there are roughly 1,600,000 clones, with approximately 98.5% seen only once. The ten largest clonotypes hold over 0.3% of the sample.

Healthy HIV-negative adults with no recently reported acute infections or vaccinations were included as donors. Only Caucasian adults living in Nashville, Tennessee, USA were represented among the donors. Magnetic negative selection was used to enrich CD4+ T cells, after which naive cells were positively selected on CD45RA and the negative fraction became the memory subset. After blood collection by leukapheresis, PBMCs were isolated using Ficoll-Histopaque density gradient centrifugation and then cryopreserved in the vapor phase of liquid nitrogen. Purity and quantity of every magnetically sorted T cell population were checked by analytical flow cytometry. Each sorted fraction had its genomic DNA isolated and then quantified by UV absorbance on a Nanodrop 2000c. Reading from cysteine to phenylalanine, the CDR3 counts 14 amino acids. Kept here is only the CDR3 DNA, which spans 42 bases and is read in frame from base 1. Deletion took 0 bases off V and 4 bases off J, with a span of 10 bases between the germline ends. CDR1 is given as MNHEY and CDR2 as SMNVEV, both from the germline V gene (reference sequence).

Beyond this particular receptor, the publication reports: Incomplete sequencing was indicated by rarefaction of sorted-subset datasets, despite the large sequencing depth. Because the study included a small number of donors, the genetic and exposure-history diversity represented was limited. Sampling was limited to blood, and TCR repertoires in tissue likely differ from TCR repertoires in blood. Based on pairwise subsampling, the degree of clonotype sharing among donors was expected to be affected by sequencing depth. Sharing across several donors was observed for 4.5% to 6.5% of naive CD4, less than 4% of naive CD8, over 2% of memory CD4, and roughly 0.43% of memory CD8 clonotypes. Naive subsets generally had larger estimated clonotype richness than memory subsets did. Compared with non-shared clonotypes, the clonotypes found in all four sorted-subset donors had higher generation probabilities.

The clonotype comes from a young man in good health. The V and J segments used are TRBV27 and TRBJ2-7; the D gene cannot be named for sure. The sequenced sample consisted of naive CD4+ T cells sorted from blood. The label giving this sample's cell subset or site can be read as: CD45RA+ positively selected. The DNA sequence is given as TGTGCCAGCAGTTTATCCCTAGGACCTTACGAGCAGTACTTC. This translates into CASSLSLGPYEQYF.